This T cell receptor beta chain derives from a study of patients and donors after allogeneic stem cell transplantation. MiXCR, applied by TCRdb to the RT-PCR reads, yields one record per CDR3 protein. Here the sample spans about 160,000 distinct CDR3 sequences, approximately 37% being singletons. The J segment lost 6 bases and the V segment lost 5 bases, leaving 15 bases of the junction unmatched. The CDR3 is made up of 16 amino acids. The sequence was collected from a human donor who was either an allogeneic HSCT recipient or a stem cell or donor lymphocyte infusion donor (not recorded which). It is not recorded whose cells these are; they may come from a transplant donor. The rearrangement uses TRBV12-3 or TRBV12-4 and TRBJ1-2, with TRBD1 identical over 7 bases. Sequencing was carried out using blood, either unsorted or a sorted T cell fraction (not recorded which). The CDR3: CASSATRGLVFHGYTF. The CDR3 DNA is TGTGCCAGCAGTGCAACAAGGGGGCTTGTCTTCCATGGCTACACCTTC.